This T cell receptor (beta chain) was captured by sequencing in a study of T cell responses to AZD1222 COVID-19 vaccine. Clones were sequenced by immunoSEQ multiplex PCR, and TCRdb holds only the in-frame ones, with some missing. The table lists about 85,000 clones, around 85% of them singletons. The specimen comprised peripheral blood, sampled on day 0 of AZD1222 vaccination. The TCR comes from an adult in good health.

CDR3 residues: CASSPKGGLSGNTIYF. DNA of the CDR3: TGTGCCAGCAGTCCCAAGGGGGGCCTCTCTGGAAACACCATATATTTT. V usage is TRBV25-1 and J usage is TRBJ1-3, with TRBD1 as a possible D gene (6 bases). Trimming shortened V by 5 bases and J by 0 bases, and 14 bases separated the two germline ends. CDR1 and CDR2 (germline): MGHDK, SYGVNS. This CDR3 has 16 residues.